This TCR beta chain was sequenced in a study of blood T cell repertoires in COVID-19. Whole-study context: Samples came from the United States, Italy and Spain, spanning acute and convalescent COVID-19.

V was shortened by 6 bases and J by 12 bases, with 6 bases between the two germline ends. The CDR3 is 10 residues long. Germline CDR1 SNHLY, CDR2 FYNNEI. In the original processing: Estimation of nucleated cell counts was performed using reference gene primer amplification. Profiling relied on immunoSEQ multiplex PCR, and the TCRdb table lists in-frame clones only, not all of them. V, J and clone size reflect that table, while D and trimming were determined from the DNA. In the table there are around 290,000 clones, approximately 91% of which are singletons. The chain has TRBV2 and TRBJ1-6; tentatively, D is TRBD1 (5 bases). This TCR was recovered from a woman aged 25 to 39 with COVID-19, enrolled during active disease. Sequenced input: peripheral blood. The CDR3 DNA reads as TGTGCCAGCAGCAGGGAACCCCTCCACTTT. It translates to CASSREPLHF.